This TCR beta chain emerged from a study of cytomegalovirus exposure and HLA in healthy donors. Trimming took 6 bases from V and 0 from J, leaving 9 bases between them. This CDR3 is built from 14 residues. Germline V gives CDR1 SNHLY, CDR2 FYNNEI. PCR employed 60 Vbeta and 13 Jbeta primers. The assay was immunoSEQ multiplex PCR, and TCRdb's table has in-frame clones only and misses some. This repertoire shows 150,000 to 200,000 clones, approximately 67% found once; its top ten account for 4% to 5.5%. Sequencing input: PBMCs. The rearrangement joins TRBV2 to TRBJ1-5; possible D gene TRBD1, 5 bases. This receptor was taken from a woman between 18 and 29 years old in good health and CMV-seropositive. For the CDR3, the DNA is TGTGCCAGCAGACAGGTATATAGCAATCAGCCCCAGCATTTT. It is translated as CASRQVYSNQPQHF. The full variable domain, with the rest looked up from reference TRBV2 and TRBJ1-5, is EPEVTQTPSHQVTQMGQEVILRCVPISNHLYFYWYRQILGQKVEFLVSFYNNEISEKSEIFDDQFSVERPDGSNFTLKIRSTKLEDSAMYFCASRQVYSNQPQHFGDGTRLSIL.